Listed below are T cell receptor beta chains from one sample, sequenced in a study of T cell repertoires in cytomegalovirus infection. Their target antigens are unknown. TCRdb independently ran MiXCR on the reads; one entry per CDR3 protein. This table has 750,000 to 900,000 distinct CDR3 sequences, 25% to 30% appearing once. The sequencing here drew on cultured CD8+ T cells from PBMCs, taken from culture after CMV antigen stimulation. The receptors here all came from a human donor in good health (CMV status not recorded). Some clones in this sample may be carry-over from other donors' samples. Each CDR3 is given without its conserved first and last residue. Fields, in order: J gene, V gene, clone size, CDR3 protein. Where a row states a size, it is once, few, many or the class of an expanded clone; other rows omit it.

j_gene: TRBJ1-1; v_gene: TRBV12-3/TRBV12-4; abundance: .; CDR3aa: ASSGQGQNTEAF
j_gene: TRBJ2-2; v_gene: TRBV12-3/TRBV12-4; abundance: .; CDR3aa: ASRRWTGGEADTGELF
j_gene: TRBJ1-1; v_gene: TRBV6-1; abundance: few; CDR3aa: ASTIGGNTEAF
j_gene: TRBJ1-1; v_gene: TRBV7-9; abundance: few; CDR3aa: AARGYTEAF
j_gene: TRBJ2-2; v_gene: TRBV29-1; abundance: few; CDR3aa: SVLAGGGTGELF
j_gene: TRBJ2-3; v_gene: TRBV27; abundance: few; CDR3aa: ASSLPSGSTDTQY
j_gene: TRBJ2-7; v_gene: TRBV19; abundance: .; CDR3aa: ASSPPDRPPYEQY
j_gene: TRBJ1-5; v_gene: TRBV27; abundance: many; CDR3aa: ASSPRRASNQPQH
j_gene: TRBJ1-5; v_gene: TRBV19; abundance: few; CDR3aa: ASTYGQNSNQPQH
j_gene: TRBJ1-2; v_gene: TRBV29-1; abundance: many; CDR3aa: SVEDRGRDIYGYT
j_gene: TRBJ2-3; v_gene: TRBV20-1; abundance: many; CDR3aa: SGAGGRGTDTQY
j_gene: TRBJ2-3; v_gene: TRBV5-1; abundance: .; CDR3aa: ASSWGPGQGADTQY
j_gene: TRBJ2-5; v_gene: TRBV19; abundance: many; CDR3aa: ASTGTSRETQY
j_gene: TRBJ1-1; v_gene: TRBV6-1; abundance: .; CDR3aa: ASSRRGTGAEAF
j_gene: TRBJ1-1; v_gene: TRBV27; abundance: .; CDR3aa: ASSALTGPMNTEAF
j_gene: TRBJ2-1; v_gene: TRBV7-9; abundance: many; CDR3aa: ASSLVSSSYNEQF
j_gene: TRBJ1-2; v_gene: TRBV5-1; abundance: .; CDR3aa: ASSPKIGGYT
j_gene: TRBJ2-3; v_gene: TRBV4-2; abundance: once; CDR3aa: ASSQPPGPGRSASTDTQY
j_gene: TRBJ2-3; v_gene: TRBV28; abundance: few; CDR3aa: ATNPRPYTDTQY
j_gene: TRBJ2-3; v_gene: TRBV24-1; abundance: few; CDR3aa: ATSDLEDSTDTQY
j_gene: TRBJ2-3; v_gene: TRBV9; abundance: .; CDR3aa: ASSLPRGGGRTDTQY
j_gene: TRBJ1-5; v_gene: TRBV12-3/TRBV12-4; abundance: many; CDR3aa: ASSFGQGGRQPQH
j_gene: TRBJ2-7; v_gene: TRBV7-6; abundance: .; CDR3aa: ASSPIGYEQY
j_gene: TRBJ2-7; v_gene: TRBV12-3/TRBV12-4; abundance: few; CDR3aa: ATSLGRYEQY
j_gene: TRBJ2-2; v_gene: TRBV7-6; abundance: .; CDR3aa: ANPGPRNTGELF
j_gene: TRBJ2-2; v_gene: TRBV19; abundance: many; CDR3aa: ASTGDSNTGELF
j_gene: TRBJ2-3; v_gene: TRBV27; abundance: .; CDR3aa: ASSTEGLSTDTQY
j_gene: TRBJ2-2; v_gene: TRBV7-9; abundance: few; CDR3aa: ASSLLAGGFMTGELF
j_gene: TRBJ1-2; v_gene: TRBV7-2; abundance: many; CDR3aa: ASSLGGHWKWGYT
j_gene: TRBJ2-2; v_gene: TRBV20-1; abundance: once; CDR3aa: SAKPDSTGELF
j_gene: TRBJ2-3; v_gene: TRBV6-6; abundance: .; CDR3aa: ASSYQGPTDTQY
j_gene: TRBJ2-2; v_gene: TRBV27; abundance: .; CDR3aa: ASSLFAGRGPGELF
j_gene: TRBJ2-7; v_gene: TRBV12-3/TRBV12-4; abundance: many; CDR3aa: ASSLIRGRDEQY